This T cell receptor (beta chain) emerged from a study of blood T cells in healthy people across ages. This clonotype was seen more than once but under ten times. Germline V gene sequence: CDR1 LGHDT, CDR2 YNNKEL (reference sequence). After removal of 3 bases from V and 8 bases from J, the junction contained 11 bases not matched to a gene. This CDR3 is built from 16 residues. For the second PCR, which ran for about 6 to 11 cycles, a sample-barcoded 5' primer and a J-beta primer mix were used. TCRdb reprocessed the 5' RACE reads with MiXCR, giving one entry per CDR3 protein. The sample has approximately 800,000 distinct CDR3 sequences; roughly 25% are singletons. This same sample was also part of a study on T cells of mothers and their children. That work states: There were no persistent microchimeric T cell clones detected.

V gene TRBV3-1 combines with J gene TRBJ1-4, with TRBD1 matching 8 bases. The sample was blood. This receptor was taken from a boy between 10 and 17 years old in good health. The CDR3 DNA is TGTGCCAGCAGCCAGCGTACAGGGGGAGGAAGCGAAAAACTGTTTTTT. Residues: CASSQRTGGGSEKLFF.